The entry below gives a single T cell receptor beta chain sequence along with its context. The CDR3 is made up of 16 amino acids. Germline CDR1 reads MDHEN; CDR2 reads SYDVKM. V gave up 3 bases and J gave up 3 bases; unmatched junction bases: 7. The data belong to a study of PD-L1 blockade in urothelial cancer. Background on the study: Atezolizumab was started by patients around 2014 at 1,200 mg intravenously every 3 weeks. There were a median of approximately 130,000 T cells in blood samples.

Assay used: immunoSEQ multiplex PCR; TCRdb lists only in-frame clones, some missing. The sample lists tens of thousands of clones; around 90% were seen once. The V gene is TRBV28, the J gene TRBJ1-5; 8 bases agree with TRBD1. This clonotype originated in a man aged 60 to 69 with urothelial cancer. The sample consisted of PBMCs, taken around atezolizumab (anti-PD-L1) treatment. CDR3 coding DNA: TGTGCCAGCAGTTTTTATCACAGGGGGAACAATCAGCCCCAGCATTTT. The encoded protein is CASSFYHRGNNQPQHF.